This is a list of T cell receptor beta chains from one sample in a study of early T cells in non-severe SARS-CoV-2 infection. TCRdb re-analysed the 5' RACE reads in MiXCR, keeping a single row per CDR3 protein. The data hold about 110,000 distinct CDR3 sequences, with about 12% observed a single time. The sequenced sample consisted of whole blood. Source of these receptors: an adult who was a healthcare worker with PCR-confirmed SARS-CoV-2 infection or an uninfected control (not recorded which). Each CDR3 is given without its conserved first and last residue. Size values are once, few and many counts, or a class for expanded clones, and some rows have none.

CDR3 protein	J gene	clone size	V gene
ASSLGGSTQY	TRBJ2-3	many	TRBV5-1
ASSAWTGGVLNTEAF	TRBJ1-1	many	TRBV5-1
ASSPTGLRTEAF	TRBJ1-1	few	TRBV18
SVVVGWHEQY	TRBJ2-7	many	TRBV29-1
ASSSLGTGEQF	TRBJ2-1	many	TRBV9
ASSPGTVSGANVLT	TRBJ2-6	NA	TRBV7-9
ASRPTDIFNYGYT	TRBJ1-2	NA	TRBV12-3/TRBV12-4
SVEDQGREGRGEQF	TRBJ2-1	many	TRBV29-1
ASGWGQGGNQPQH	TRBJ1-5	many	TRBV12-5
SVDSGNEQY	TRBJ2-7	few	TRBV29-1
SARESWGRSETQY	TRBJ2-5	NA	TRBV20-1
ASSLDLAQVSTGELF	TRBJ2-2	NA	TRBV7-6
ASSELGGSNYGYT	TRBJ1-2	few	TRBV2
AWSAGASGNTIY	TRBJ1-3	many	TRBV30
ASSVDRGQPQH	TRBJ1-5	many	TRBV10-1
ASSLGTRFNEQF	TRBJ2-1	many	TRBV5-1
ASSPLQAVGELF	TRBJ2-2	many	TRBV5-1
ASMQGQSYEQY	TRBJ2-7	few	TRBV2
ASSVSGGYQETQY	TRBJ2-5	few	TRBV9
ASSLGGQGTHEQY	TRBJ2-7	many	TRBV28
ASSQGDPAYNEQF	TRBJ2-1	few	TRBV7-3
ATSRDENEQF	TRBJ2-1	NA	TRBV15
ASSSAGNPQETQY	TRBJ2-5	few	TRBV2
ASSQVEGRVYNSPLH	TRBJ1-6	few	TRBV3-1
ASSLAGLAGYNEQF	TRBJ2-1	many	TRBV7-2
ASSFNRETRGDTQY	TRBJ2-3	NA	TRBV7-9
ASSLEVPHGGTDTQY	TRBJ2-3	NA	TRBV5-1
ATSDLRQGDTGELF	TRBJ2-2	many	TRBV24-1
ASSLELDRGYT	TRBJ1-2	many	TRBV28
AIRRTDGYT	TRBJ1-2	few	TRBV28
ASSQDRATEVF	TRBJ1-1	many	TRBV3-1
SSRGSLYGYT	TRBJ1-2	few	TRBV29-1
ASSHGTGPDTQY	TRBJ2-3	few	TRBV5-1
SVGGYGNYGYT	TRBJ1-2	NA	TRBV29-1
ASSKSRWTGNEQF	TRBJ2-1	NA	TRBV7-8
SASIVTSEQETQY	TRBJ2-5	many	TRBV20-1
SATSGSYNEQF	TRBJ2-1	NA	TRBV20-1
ASSDGQGDILVGGNTIY	TRBJ1-3	few	TRBV9
ASSGAGGPTGELF	TRBJ2-2	NA	TRBV2